Shown below are 6 T cell receptor beta chains from a single sample sequenced in a study of cytomegalovirus exposure and HLA in healthy donors. The study ran its PCR with 60 Vbeta and 13 Jbeta primers. The method was immunoSEQ multiplex PCR; TCRdb's version includes in-frame clones alone and lacks a portion of them. The sample contains roughly 180,000 clones, about 77% of which appear only once. Sequenced input: PBMCs. The receptor source for this set is a woman aged 25-40 years in good health and CMV-seropositive.

CDR3 DNA sequence: TGTGCCAGCATGGCAGGGATTTTGGACACTGAAGCTTTCTTT. This codes for CASMAGILDTEAFF. The chain uses TRBV6-6 and TRBJ1-1, with D possibly matching TRBD1 (5 bases). This CDR3 has 14 residues. Germline V gives CDR1 MNHNY, CDR2 SVGAGI (reference sequence). The ends were cut back, 7 bases at V and 3 bases at J, with 15 bases in the middle.

The rearrangement links TRBV6-6 to TRBJ1-5; 8 nucleotides line up with TRBD1. This CDR3 is 14 amino acids long. Losses at the gene ends were 6 bases for V and 2 bases for J; bases not matched to a gene: 3. The germline CDR1 and CDR2 sequences are MNHNY and SVGAGI (reference sequence). The CDR3 is CASRDRVGNQPQHF. The CDR3 region has the DNA TGTGCCAGCAGGGACAGGGTCGGCAATCAGCCCCAGCATTTT.

The chain combines TRBV14 with TRBJ2-7; TRBD1 aligns across 8 bases. This CDR3 spans 13 amino acids. J gave up 2 bases and V 8 bases, and 5 bases lay outside the gene matches. Germline V gene data show CDR1 as SGHDN and CDR2 as FVKESK. The CDR3 loop reads CASARGQAYEQYF. Written as DNA, the CDR3 is TGTGCCAGCGCAAGGGGACAGGCCTACGAGCAGTACTTC.

The rearrangement uses TRBV19 and TRBJ2-3; 9 nucleotides agree with TRBD2. Germline CDR1 reads LNHDA; CDR2 reads SQIVND (reference sequence). V was pared by 8 bases and J by 7 bases, with 7 bases of the junction left unmatched. This CDR3 comprises 13 residues. CDR3 sequence reads: CASGGSGGNTQYF. The CDR3 DNA is TGTGCCAGTGGTGGAAGCGGGGGGAATACGCAGTATTTT.

V is TRBV9 and J is TRBJ2-5, with TRBD1 matching over 9 bases. The CDR3 extends over 15 amino acids. Germline V CDR1 and CDR2: SGDLS, YYNGEE. Trimming at V came to 3 bases and at J to 3 bases, leaving 6 bases not matched to a gene. As DNA, the CDR3 is TGTGCCAGCAGCGCAGCCGGGACAGGGAAAGAGACCCAGTACTTC. This sequence encodes CASSAAGTGKETQYF.

J is TRBJ2-3 and V is TRBV7-9, with 8 bases aligning to TRBD1. The CDR3 sequence is 13 residues long. Germline lookup yields CDR1 SEHNR and CDR2 FQNEAQ (reference sequence). V lost 6 bases to trimming and J lost 10 bases; unmatched junction nucleotides: 9. The CDR3 protein is CASSFDRGVPQYF. The CDR3 nucleotides read TGTGCCAGCAGTTTCGACAGGGGTGTCCCGCAGTATTTT.